This TCR beta chain comes out of a study of metastatic and nonmetastatic thyroid tumors. At the level of the study: Across blood and tumor or nodule tissue, repertoires from malignant and benign thyroid patients were compared with one another. Study-wide points: Relative to benign nodules, malignant thyroid tumors were reportedly characterized by significantly elevated TCR beta diversity in blood and tumor.

As originally analysed: The authors used CDR3 differences across clinicopathological groups to build a distant-metastasis classifier for papillary thyroid cancer. TCRdb reprocessed the PCR reads using MiXCR. The V and J calls and clone size come from TCRdb's table, not from the authors' own analysis. The repertoire holds tens of thousands of clones, 9.5% to 15% seen once, with approximately 10% in the top ten. None of the patients had undergone any treatment ahead of thyroid surgery. As to this clone: Its antigen is as yet unknown.

Trimming cost V 0 bases and J 8 bases; bases outside gene matches: 4. In germline, CDR1 is MGHRA, CDR2 YSYEKL. There are 13 residues in the CDR3. Input material: blood. The sequence came from a female donor with papillary thyroid cancer or a benign thyroid nodule (not recorded which). Some clones in this sample may be carry-over from other donors' samples. V usage is TRBV4-1 and J usage is TRBJ2-7, with 7 positions matching TRBD1. CDR3 protein: CASSQDIGGKQYF. The DNA for the CDR3 is TGCGCCAGCAGCCAAGATATAGGGGGCAAGCAGTACTTC.